The 25 T cell receptor beta chains listed next were all sequenced from one sample in a study of CD8 T cells in Susac syndrome. Random hexamers were used to reverse transcribe an amount of about 0.45 to 1 ug RNA. One entry per CDR3 protein, called by TCRdb with MiXCR from the immunoSEQ multiplex PCR reads. The sample holds some 300,000 distinct CDR3 sequences; 80% to 90% are singletons and the top ten take over 0.095%. Input material: CD8+ T cells from PBMCs. These receptors were obtained from a human donor with multiple sclerosis.

V and J are TRBV20-1 and TRBJ1-2; 9 bases align to TRBD1. From germline, CDR1 is DFQATT and CDR2 SNEGSKA (reference sequence). The junction had 9 bases not matched to a gene; V was cut back by 3 bases and J by 7 bases. The CDR3 totals 14 residues. CDR3 protein: CSASSTGGRLGYTF. In DNA, the CDR3 is TGCAGTGCTAGTTCGACAGGGGGTCGTCTTGGCTACACCTTC.

This clonotype was counted a few times. The rearrangement joins TRBV4-1 to TRBJ1-5; D gene uncertain. V lost 1 base to trimming and J lost 4 bases, with 8 bases between them. CDR1 and CDR2 (germline): MGHRA, YSYEKL. The CDR3 has 14 amino acids. The CDR3: CASSQGTGNQPQHF. The CDR3 coding sequence is TGCGCCAGCAGCCAAGGGACGGGTAATCAGCCCCAGCATTTT.

This clonotype was detected a few times. The chain links TRBV13 to TRBJ2-1, with TRBD2 matching 8 bases. J lost 2 bases, V lost 6 bases, and 6 bases had no gene match. The CDR3 totals 15 residues. Germline assignment: CDR1 PRHDT and CDR2 FYEKMQ (reference sequence). Here the CDR3 DNA reads TGTGCCAGCAGGGCGGGAGGTAACACCTACAATGAGCAGTTCTTC. It encodes CASRAGGNTYNEQFF.

This clonotype appeared once. This chain joins TRBV28 and TRBJ1-4, with a possible D match to TRBD1 (5 bases). CDR1 is MDHEN and CDR2 is SYDVKM in the germline V gene. There are 14 residues in the CDR3. Deletions cut 3 bases from V and 8 bases from J, with 13 bases between. CDR3 nucleotide sequence: TGTGCCAGCAGTTTCGTGTCAGGGCAGGAAAAACTGTTTTTT. Its translation is CASSFVSGQEKLFF.

The chain uses TRBV9 and TRBJ1-2; 8 bases align to TRBD1. The V gene end was trimmed by 5 bases and the J gene end by 6 bases; junction bases not matched to a gene: 3. The V gene's germline CDR1 is SGDLS and CDR2 YYNGEE. The length of the CDR3 is 12 residues. CDR3 DNA: TGTGCCAGCAGAGACAGGGGAAATGGCTACACCTTC. It yields the protein CASRDRGNGYTF.

V is TRBV6-5 and J is TRBJ2-1, with D possibly TRBD2 on 5 matching bases. The CDR3 length is 14 residues. Between the trimmed V and J ends, which lost 6 bases and 4 bases, there was a span of 13 bases. The V gene's germline CDR1 is MNHEY and CDR2 SVGAGI. CDR3 sequence reads: CASSSTGNYNEQFF. The CDR3 nucleotides read TGTGCCAGCAGCTCGACGGGGAATTACAATGAGCAGTTCTTC.

The V and J genes are TRBV3-1 and TRBJ2-3; D is undetermined. This CDR3 contains 15 residues. Germline CDR1 and CDR2: LGHDT and YNNKEL (reference sequence). V lost 1 base, J lost 2 bases, and 10 bases lay in between. This CDR3 reads CASSQVFESTDTQYF. The CDR3 nucleotides read TGTGCCAGCAGCCAAGTCTTTGAATCCACAGATACGCAGTATTTT.

The rearrangement joins TRBV28 to TRBJ2-7; D gene ambiguous. The CDR3 consists of 15 residues. Between the trimmed V and J ends, which lost 0 bases and 4 bases, there was a span of 13 bases. Germline CDR1 MDHEN, CDR2 SYDVKM. The CDR3 DNA sequence: TGTGCCAGCAGTTTATGGCAGAGGTCGGAGTACGAGCAGTACTTC. This sequence encodes CASSLWQRSEYEQYF.

The rearrangement uses TRBV7-9 and TRBJ2-7, with 9 positions matching TRBD1. Germline V lookup: CDR1 SEHNR, CDR2 FQNEAQ (reference sequence). V lost 6 bases to trimming and J lost 0 bases; unmatched junction nucleotides: 9. CDR3 length: 16 amino acids. The CDR3 DNA reads TGTGCCAGCAGGCTTGGAGCGGGACAGGGCTCCTACGAGCAGTACTTC. As protein: CASRLGAGQGSYEQYF. The entire variable domain, with the rest obtained from reference TRBV7-9 and TRBJ2-7, is as follows: DTGVSQNPRHKITKRGQNVTFRCDPISEHNRLYWYRQTLGQGPEFLTYFQNEAQLEKSRLLSDRFSAERPKGSFSTLEIQRTEQGDSAMYLCASRLGAGQGSYEQYFGPGTRLTVT.

This rearrangement joins TRBV11-2 to TRBJ2-1; TRBD2 matches at 9 bases. This CDR3 comprises 17 residues. Germline assignment: CDR1 SGHAT and CDR2 FQNNGV. V shed 0 bases and J 8 bases; nucleotides not matched to a gene: 11. In DNA, the CDR3 is TGTGCCAGCAGCTTAGAGGTTTGGCGGGAGGGCGCATATGAGCAGTTCTTC. This codes for CASSLEVWREGAYEQFF.

The chain employs TRBV14 and TRBJ2-3, with 8 bases aligning to TRBD1. V shed 3 bases and J 2 bases; nucleotides not matched to a gene: 7. The CDR3 has 16 amino acids. The germline V gene encodes CDR1 SGHDN and CDR2 FVKESK. CDR3 amino acids: CASSHPKDRVTDTQYF. CDR3 in DNA: TGTGCCAGCAGCCACCCCAAGGACAGGGTCACAGATACGCAGTATTTT.

The chain carries TRBV2 and TRBJ2-6; D remains unclear. The germline CDR1 and CDR2 sequences are SNHLY and FYNNEI. This CDR3 contains 15 residues. Trimming removed 7 bases at V and 3 bases at J, with 13 bases between. This CDR3 reads CASIERNGGANVLTF. CDR3 DNA: TGTGCCAGCATTGAGAGGAACGGTGGGGCCAACGTCCTGACTTTC. The complete variable domain, with remaining parts taken from reference TRBV2 and TRBJ2-6, reads EPEVTQTPSHQVTQMGQEVILRCVPISNHLYFYWYRQILGQKVEFLVSFYNNEISEKSEIFDDQFSVERPDGSNFTLKIRSTKLEDSAMYFCASIERNGGANVLTFGAGSRLTVL.

The chain combines TRBV3-1 with TRBJ2-5; D perhaps matches TRBD2 (5 bases). The CDR3 length is 13 residues. The V end lost 4 bases, the J end lost 3 bases, and 9 bases lay between the germline ends. CDR1 LGHDT and CDR2 YNNKEL come from the germline V gene (reference sequence). CDR3 sequence: CASSRTGKETQYF. The CDR3 bases are TGTGCCAGCAGCCGGACTGGAAAAGAGACCCAGTACTTC.

CDR3 coding DNA: TGCGCCAGCAGCTCGGGACTAGCGGGAGGGTCGTCCGGGGAGCTGTTTTTT. This sequence encodes CASSSGLAGGSSGELFF. V and J are TRBV4-1 and TRBJ2-2, with 16 bases identical to TRBD2. V lost 5 bases, J lost 6 bases, and 6 bases stayed unmatched. Germline V gives CDR1 MGHRA, CDR2 YSYEKL. The CDR3 spans 17 residues.

This clonotype showed up just a few times. The chain is built from TRBV7-2 and TRBJ1-5; TRBD1 agrees at 7 bases. The CDR3 is 14 amino acids. After removal of 5 bases from V and 5 bases from J, the junction contained 6 bases not matched to a gene. Germline V CDR1 and CDR2: SGHTA, FQGNSA. The CDR3, as DNA: TGTGCCAGCAGCGAGACAGGGTTCTATCAGCCCCAGCATTTT. This encodes CASSETGFYQPQHF.

In this sample, this clonotype turned up a few times. The chain uses TRBV7-9 and TRBJ2-5, with no clear D. The V end lost 3 bases, the J end lost 5 bases, and 7 bases lay between the germline ends. This CDR3 has 12 amino acids. CDR1 is SEHNR, CDR2 FQNEAQ, per germline (reference sequence). In DNA form, the CDR3 reads TGTGCCAGCAGCTTGGGATCGGAGACCCAGTACTTC. Protein: CASSLGSETQYF.

The chain employs TRBV12-5 and TRBJ2-7, with unresolved D. This CDR3 spans 13 amino acids. The ends were cut back, 5 bases at V and 4 bases at J, with 12 bases in the middle. Germline V gene sequence: CDR1 LGHNT, CDR2 FRNRAP. The CDR3: CASGPMGLYEQYF. In nucleotides, the CDR3 is TGTGCTAGTGGTCCCATGGGGTTATACGAGCAGTACTTC.

V and J are TRBV7-9 and TRBJ1-3, with 8 nucleotides matching TRBD1. Trimming at V came to 5 bases and at J to 2 bases, leaving 11 bases not matched to a gene. Germline lookup yields CDR1 SEHNR and CDR2 FQNEAQ (reference sequence). The CDR3 sequence is 17 residues long. CDR3 bases: TGTGCCAGCAGCGGATCCGATTTGGACAGGGCTGGAAACACCATATATTTT. Amino acid sequence: CASSGSDLDRAGNTIYF.

The chain joins TRBV5-6 to TRBJ2-7, with D tentatively TRBD1 (5 bases). The CDR3 loop spans 15 amino acids. The germline CDR1 and CDR2 sequences are SGHDT and YYEEEE. Trimming took off 4 bases at V and 2 bases at J, with 16 bases between the two ends. The CDR3 DNA is TGTGCCAGCAGCAAATTAAACAGGAGAACCTACGAGCAGTACTTC. Protein product: CASSKLNRRTYEQYF.

The CDR3 spells CASSTGTSGEYEQYF. As DNA, the CDR3 is TGTGCCAGCAGTACCGGGACTAGCGGAGAATACGAGCAGTACTTC. The genes are TRBV7-9 and TRBJ2-7, with 11 positions matching TRBD2. V lost 6 bases to trimming and J lost 4 bases; unmatched junction nucleotides: 8. The CDR3 has 15 residues. Germline CDR1 SEHNR, CDR2 FQNEAQ (reference sequence). The entire variable domain, with the rest obtained from reference TRBV7-9 and TRBJ2-7, is as follows: DTGVSQNPRHKITKRGQNVTFRCDPISEHNRLYWYRQTLGQGPEFLTYFQNEAQLEKSRLLSDRFSAERPKGSFSTLEIQRTEQGDSAMYLCASSTGTSGEYEQYFGPGTRLTVT.

V is TRBV7-9 and J is TRBJ2-3; possibly TRBD2 for D (5 bases). Deletions cut 5 bases from V and 1 base from J, with 10 bases between. This CDR3 has 14 amino acids. Germline V gene lookup returns CDR1 SEHNR and CDR2 FQNEAQ (reference sequence). The CDR3 sequence is CASSRQAGTDTQYF. The CDR3 bases are TGTGCCAGCAGCCGACAAGCGGGCACAGATACGCAGTATTTT. The full variable domain, in which reference TRBV7-9 and TRBJ2-3 provide the parts outside the CDR3, is DTGVSQNPRHKITKRGQNVTFRCDPISEHNRLYWYRQTLGQGPEFLTYFQNEAQLEKSRLLSDRFSAERPKGSFSTLEIQRTEQGDSAMYLCASSRQAGTDTQYFGPGTRLTVL.

This chain joins TRBV6-2 or TRBV6-3 and TRBJ2-7; no clear D gene. V was cut by 4 bases and J by 2 bases, with 6 bases left in between. CDR1 MNHEY and CDR2 SVGEGT come from the germline V gene. This CDR3 contains 12 residues. The CDR3 here is CASSSPPYEQYF. The DNA for the CDR3 is TGTGCCAGCAGTTCCCCCCCCTACGAGCAGTACTTC.

The V and J genes are TRBV6-1 and TRBJ2-7, with 13 positions matching TRBD2. Germline values: CDR1 MNHNS, CDR2 SASEGT. The CDR3 is made up of 15 amino acids. The V and J ends lost 6 bases and 4 bases, in that order; junction bases with no gene match: 6. This CDR3 is CASRPGTSGDYEQYF. The CDR3 bases are TGTGCCAGCAGGCCAGGGACTAGCGGGGATTACGAGCAGTACTTC.

This rearrangement joins TRBV6-5 to TRBJ2-3; D is uncertain. The CDR3 is 13 residues long. CDR1 is MNHEY and CDR2 is SVGAGI in the germline V gene. V lost 3 bases, J lost 6 bases, and 10 bases lay in between. The CDR3 region has the DNA TGTGCCAGCAGTTATGGAGTTGTTGATACGCAGTATTTT. This encodes CASSYGVVDTQYF.

The chain links TRBV5-5 to TRBJ1-5, with 12 bases that match TRBD1. CDR1 SGHKS and CDR2 YYEKEE come from the germline V gene (reference sequence). The CDR3 spans 16 residues. The V and J ends lost 0 bases and 5 bases, in that order; junction bases with no gene match: 3. Here the CDR3 reads CASSLGDRGLDQPQHF. In DNA, the CDR3 is TGTGCCAGCAGCTTGGGGGACAGGGGGCTTGATCAGCCCCAGCATTTT.